These 29 T cell receptor beta chains originate from one sample sequenced in a study of control samples from healthy donors and cancer patients. Assay used: immunoSEQ multiplex PCR; TCRdb lists only in-frame clones, some missing. The data hold roughly 59,000 clones, with about 92% observed a single time. Material: PBMCs. The receptors here all came from a man in his forties with colorectal cancer.

The chain has TRBV7-2 and TRBJ2-5, with TRBD1 matching over 10 bases. Germline V gene sequence: CDR1 SGHTA, CDR2 FQGNSA. The trim removed 1 base at V and 6 bases at J, leaving 8 bases unmatched. CDR3 size: 16 residues. DNA for the CDR3: TGTGCCAGCAGCTTAGGGCCGACAGGGGGCGGGAAGACCCAGTACTTC. Translated: CASSLGPTGGGKTQYF. Full variable domain (remainder filled in from reference TRBV7-2 and TRBJ2-5): GAGVSQSPSNKVTEKGKDVELRCDPISGHTALYWYRQSLGQGLEFLIYFQGNSAPDKSGLPSDRFSAERTGGSVSTLTIQRTQQEDSAVYLCASSLGPTGGGKTQYFGPGTRLLVL.

The V call is TRBV2, the J call TRBJ1-1; TRBD1 is a possible D gene (6 bases). From germline, CDR1 is SNHLY and CDR2 FYNNEI. CDR3 length equals 14 residues. Trimming took off 6 bases at V and 4 bases at J, with 15 bases between the two ends. CDR3 coding DNA: TGTGCCAGCAGCCGAGGACAGTGGGGCACTGAAGCTTTCTTT. It encodes CASSRGQWGTEAFF.

The rearrangement joins TRBV6-5 to TRBJ2-7, with a tentative D call TRBD1 (7 bases). This CDR3 comprises 14 residues. Germline assignment: CDR1 MNHEY and CDR2 SVGAGI. V was pared by 1 base and J by 5 bases, with 12 bases between. The CDR3 DNA reads as TGTGCCAGCAGTTACTATGGAGGGGGCAACGAGCAGTACTTC. Its translation is CASSYYGGGNEQYF.

This chain connects TRBV6-4 to TRBJ1-5; possible D gene TRBD1, 6 bases. The CDR3 runs 15 residues. CDR1 is MRHNA, CDR2 SNTAGT, per germline. Between the trimmed V and J ends, which lost 3 bases and 2 bases, there was a span of 11 bases. This CDR3 is CASSEVGGGNQPQHF. As DNA, the CDR3 is TGTGCCAGCAGTGAGGTCGGGGGCGGCAATCAGCCCCAGCATTTT.

The chain recombines TRBV11-1 with TRBJ2-5, with D possibly being TRBD2 (7 bases). V lost 3 bases, J lost 5 bases, and 19 bases lay in between. Per the germline V gene, CDR1 is SGHAT and CDR2 is FQDESV (reference sequence). The CDR3 is made up of 16 amino acids. The CDR3 nucleotides are TGTGCCAGCAGCTTGGGAGGGGGGGCCATCGACGAGACCCAGTACTTC. This gives the protein CASSLGGGAIDETQYF.

This clone was picked up one time. The V and J genes are TRBV29-1 and TRBJ2-3; 8 nucleotides align to TRBD2. V trimming: 8 bases; J trimming: 5 bases; junction bases outside the gene matches: 9. Germline values: CDR1 SQVTM, CDR2 ANQGSEA. This CDR3 region has 13 residues. This CDR3 is CSTGAGVIDTQYF. The CDR3 nucleotides are TGCAGCACCGGAGCGGGGGTTATAGATACGCAGTATTTT.

The chain employs TRBV10-2 and TRBJ1-1; D ambiguous. The germline V and J ends were trimmed by 3 bases and 1 base, with 6 bases remaining between them. Per the germline V gene, CDR1 is WSHSY and CDR2 is SAAADI. This CDR3 region has 13 residues. Here the CDR3 reads CASSDRPNTEAFF. Here the CDR3 DNA reads TGCGCCAGCAGTGATCGGCCGAACACTGAAGCTTTCTTT.

The rearrangement uses TRBV7-9 and TRBJ2-2; 12 bases fit TRBD2. The V gene's germline CDR1 is SEHNR and CDR2 FQNEAQ (reference sequence). CDR3 length: 18 residues. J gave up 1 base and V 6 bases, and 9 bases lay outside the gene matches. The CDR3 DNA reads as TGTGCCAGCAGTTCCTCTACACTAGCGGGGGGGAACACCGGGGAGCTGTTTTTT. Protein product: CASSSSTLAGGNTGELFF.

The gene calls are TRBV10-1 and TRBJ1-1, with 8 bases matching TRBD1. There are 13 residues in the CDR3. After removal of 6 bases from V and 4 bases from J, the junction contained 4 bases not matched to a gene. In germline, CDR1 is WNHNN, CDR2 SYGVQD (reference sequence). As DNA, the CDR3 is TGCGCCAGCAGGGACAGGGAGGGCACTGAAGCTTTCTTT. Encoded protein: CASRDREGTEAFF.

V gene TRBV6-2 or TRBV6-3 combines with J gene TRBJ2-3, with D possibly TRBD2 on 5 matching bases. This CDR3 comprises 14 residues. Germline V gene sequence: CDR1 MNHEY, CDR2 SVGEGT. V was cut by 6 bases and J by 0 bases, with 10 bases left in between. The CDR3 is CASRPRGSTDTQYF. The DNA for the CDR3 is TGTGCCAGCAGGCCTCGAGGGAGCACAGATACGCAGTATTTT.

This rearrangement joins TRBV7-2 to TRBJ1-2; D remains ambiguous. Germline loops: CDR1 SGHTA, CDR2 FQGNSA. The V gene lost 5 bases and the J gene lost 4 bases, with 17 bases spanning the gap. The CDR3 is 15 residues long. The CDR3 spells CASSPRRDGVYGYTF. The CDR3 region has the DNA TGTGCCAGCAGCCCAAGGAGGGATGGAGTCTATGGCTACACCTTC.

This rearrangement joins TRBV27 to TRBJ2-7, with 8 positions matching TRBD1. Losses at the gene ends were 3 bases for V and 1 base for J; bases not matched to a gene: 5. The length of the CDR3 is 15 residues. The V gene's germline CDR1 is MNHEY and CDR2 SMNVEV (reference sequence). CDR3 loop: CASSFQGARSYEQYF. In DNA form, the CDR3 reads TGTGCCAGCAGTTTTCAGGGGGCAAGGTCCTACGAGCAGTACTTC.

This sequence joins TRBV19 and TRBJ2-5; D is undetermined. The CDR3 has 14 amino acids. V dropped 10 bases and J dropped 4 bases, with 19 bases sitting between them. The V gene's germline CDR1 is LNHDA and CDR2 SQIVND (reference sequence). Here the CDR3 reads CATSKTAARETQYF. The CDR3 bases are TGTGCCACCTCGAAGACGGCTGCCAGAGAGACCCAGTACTTC. Filled out from reference TRBV19 and TRBJ2-5, the complete variable domain reads DGGITQSPKYLFRKEGQNVTLSCEQNLNHDAMYWYRQDPGQGLRLIYYSQIVNDFQKGDIAEGYSVSREKKESFPLTVTSAQKNPTAFYLCATSKTAARETQYFGPGTRLLVL.

The chain recombines TRBV18 with TRBJ2-2, with D uncertain. The CDR3 runs 12 residues. Per germline, CDR1 KGHSH and CDR2 LQKENI. The V end was cut by 5 bases, the J end by 2 bases, with 3 bases between. The CDR3 coding sequence is TGTGCCAGCTCATCCAACACCGGGGAGCTGTTTTTT. It specifies CASSSNTGELFF.

The J gene is TRBJ1-1, the V gene TRBV5-5; the D gene is possibly TRBD1 (6 bases). V was shortened by 1 base and J by 3 bases, with 13 bases between the two germline ends. Germline assignment: CDR1 SGHKS and CDR2 YYEKEE (reference sequence). The CDR3 is 15 residues long. The CDR3 DNA sequence: TGTGCCAGCAGCTTGAGGGGGTTTGGAGACACTGAAGCTTTCTTT. It specifies CASSLRGFGDTEAFF.

The V call is TRBV7-9, the J call TRBJ2-4, with TRBD2 matching over 10 bases. The CDR3 sequence is 18 residues long. Germline V CDR1 and CDR2: SEHNR, FQNEAQ (reference sequence). The junction had 8 bases not matched to a gene; V was cut back by 3 bases and J by 0 bases. The CDR3 coding sequence is TGTGCCAGCAGCTTTCTAGCGGGAGCAAGTCTAGCCAAAAACATTCAGTACTTC. Protein sequence: CASSFLAGASLAKNIQYF.

The chain recombines TRBV27 with TRBJ1-1; D perhaps matches TRBD1 (6 bases). The CDR3 is 16 amino acids. The V gene lost 8 bases and the J gene lost 6 bases, with 25 bases spanning the gap. Looked up from germline, CDR1 is MNHEY and CDR2 is SMNVEV (reference sequence). In DNA, the CDR3 is TGTGCCAGCGGAGACGCTAGGACAGTGGGTAAGGCTGAAGCTTTCTTT. Translation gives CASGDARTVGKAEAFF.

The chain carries TRBV7-2 and TRBJ2-5; TRBD2 might be the D (7 bases). V gave up 3 bases and J gave up 5 bases, with 13 bases separating them. Germline CDR1 reads SGHTA; CDR2 reads FQGNSA. The CDR3 is made up of 14 amino acids. CDR3 protein: CASSFRGAGETQYF. The CDR3 nucleotides are TGTGCCAGCAGCTTCCGGGGGGCCGGGGAGACCCAGTACTTC.

V usage is TRBV2 and J usage is TRBJ2-1; TRBD1 matches at 8 bases. Germline CDR1 SNHLY, CDR2 FYNNEI. The ends lost 1 base at V and 0 bases at J; junction bases unmatched: 2. CDR3 length equals 16 residues. This CDR3 is CASSEGQGSSYNEQFF. In nucleotides, the CDR3 is TGTGCCAGCAGTGAAGGACAGGGGAGCTCCTACAATGAGCAGTTCTTC.

This rearrangement joins TRBV9 to TRBJ1-3, with 7 bases matching TRBD1. The CDR3 covers 15 residues. Germline values: CDR1 SGDLS, CDR2 YYNGEE. V was clipped by 2 bases and J by 0 bases; unmatched bases: 2. The CDR3 DNA reads TGTGCCAGCAGCGTTGGGACAGACTCTGGAAACACCATATATTTT. It codes for CASSVGTDSGNTIYF.

The V gene is TRBV5-4, the J gene TRBJ1-2; D gene unclear. The germline V and J ends were trimmed by 0 bases and 5 bases, with 20 bases remaining between them. Germline V lookup: CDR1 SGHNT, CDR2 YYREEE (reference sequence). The CDR3 contains 17 residues. CDR3 amino acids: CASSLDPRPPITYGYTF. Written as DNA, the CDR3 is TGTGCCAGCAGCTTGGATCCCAGGCCCCCTATCACTTATGGCTACACCTTC.

The chain couples TRBV2 to TRBJ2-1; 13 bases match TRBD2. The CDR3 has 15 amino acids. In germline, CDR1 is SNHLY, CDR2 FYNNEI. Trimming at V came to 7 bases and at J to 4 bases, leaving 4 bases not matched to a gene. CDR3 protein: CASTPLAGGYNEQFF. DNA for the CDR3: TGTGCCAGCACCCCACTAGCGGGGGGGTACAATGAGCAGTTCTTC.

The J gene is TRBJ2-5, the V gene TRBV7-9; a possible D gene is TRBD2 (6 bases). The V gene lost 8 bases and the J gene lost 3 bases, with 22 bases spanning the gap. CDR1 and CDR2 (germline): SEHNR, FQNEAQ (reference sequence). This CDR3 comprises 16 residues. CDR3 loop: CASGLARKGNEETQYF. The CDR3 DNA follows: TGTGCCAGCGGCCTAGCGCGTAAGGGGAACGAAGAGACCCAGTACTTC.

The V and J genes are TRBV11-2 and TRBJ1-1; no definite D call. The germline V gene encodes CDR1 SGHAT and CDR2 FQNNGV. Trimming removed 0 bases at V and 8 bases at J, with 10 bases between. CDR3 length: 13 residues. The CDR3 here is CASSLERKLEAFF. In DNA, the CDR3 is TGTGCCAGCAGCTTAGAAAGGAAATTAGAAGCTTTCTTT.

The rearrangement links TRBV2 to TRBJ1-1; D gene uncertain. The CDR3 runs 13 residues. CDR1 and CDR2 from the germline V gene are SNHLY and FYNNEI. The V and J ends lost 4 bases and 1 base respectively, with 7 bases between them. This chain's CDR3 is CASSAQGNTEAFF. CDR3 in DNA: TGTGCCAGCAGTGCACAAGGGAACACTGAAGCTTTCTTT.

This rearrangement joins TRBV29-1 to TRBJ1-1, with 7 positions matching TRBD1. Germline loops: CDR1 SQVTM, CDR2 ANQGSEA. The CDR3 extends over 15 amino acids. V was clipped by 5 bases and J by 3 bases; unmatched bases: 12. CDR3 DNA sequence: TGCAGCGTTCAAGGGGAGGGGGCGGAGGACACTGAAGCTTTCTTT. Protein sequence: CSVQGEGAEDTEAFF.

The rearrangement uses TRBV6-5 and TRBJ2-3; 8 nucleotides agree with TRBD1. CDR3 size: 14 residues. Germline V gene lookup returns CDR1 MNHEY and CDR2 SVGAGI. V trimming: 6 bases; J trimming: 0 bases; junction bases outside the gene matches: 2. The CDR3 is CASSWDRSTDTQYF. As DNA, the CDR3 is TGTGCCAGCAGCTGGGACAGGAGCACAGATACGCAGTATTTT.

The rearrangement uses TRBV6-5 and TRBJ1-6; D is ambiguous. V lost 3 bases to trimming and J lost 9 bases, with 9 bases between them. CDR1 and CDR2 from the germline V gene are MNHEY and SVGAGI. This CDR3 is built from 13 residues. The CDR3 DNA is TGTGCCAGCAGTTATGGTATCGGTTCACCCCTCCACTTT. This sequence encodes CASSYGIGSPLHF.

The rearrangement uses TRBV15 and TRBJ1-4, with a tentative D call TRBD1 (6 bases). V gave up 0 bases and J gave up 5 bases, with 10 bases separating them. Germline V gene lookup returns CDR1 LNHNV and CDR2 YYDKDF (reference sequence). This CDR3 contains 15 residues. The chain's CDR3 is CATSRDGGHNEKLFF. In DNA form, the CDR3 reads TGTGCCACCAGCAGAGACGGGGGGCACAATGAAAAACTGTTTTTT.